The present entry profiles one T cell receptor (beta chain) with its context. Its antigen is unidentified. This entry belongs to a study of T cell responses to AZD1222 COVID-19 vaccine. This CDR3 is 18 amino acids long. Deletions cut 2 bases from V and 0 bases from J, with 18 bases between. Germline-derived CDR1 and CDR2 are LGHNA and YSLEER. Data came from immunoSEQ multiplex PCR; TCRdb stores just in-frame clones and leaves some out. This table has some 100,000 clones, roughly 88% appearing once. Study-wide points: Of spike-specific TCRs, nearly half reportedly target regions left unmutated in variants. Clonal diversity was possibly underestimated, and white British individuals and females predominated among donors.

The chain recombines TRBV4-3 with TRBJ2-3; unclear D gene. The sequence was obtained from an adult in good health. The sample in question was peripheral blood, obtained on day 0 of AZD1222 vaccination. The CDR3 sequence is CASSQLPATDSSTDTQYF. CDR3 bases: TGCGCCAGCAGCCAACTCCCAGCTACCGACTCTAGCACAGATACGCAGTATTTT.